Listed here is a single T cell receptor (beta chain). Its antigen is undetermined. This specimen belongs to a study of cytomegalovirus exposure and HLA in healthy donors. General observations from the study: Relative to the roughly 700-donor mean, N-insertions were reportedly fewer in an Asian-associated ancestry cluster in a later analysis. Some public TCRs appeared in many individuals, while most sequences were rare.

This CDR3 spans 16 amino acids. Per the germline V gene, CDR1 is ENHRY and CDR2 is SYGVKD. The V gene end was trimmed by 5 bases and the J gene end by 1 base; junction bases not matched to a gene: 6. A multiplex PCR was run with 60 Vbeta primers and 13 Jbeta primers. TCRdb's copy holds only in-frame clones and misses some; the assay was immunoSEQ multiplex PCR. The data contain some 190,000 clones, approximately 84% of them singletons. Nominally healthy donors were sampled, though unrecorded immune exposures were likely. Sequencing used PBMCs. This receptor was identified in a girl under 18 in good health and CMV-seropositive. The chain couples TRBV10-3 to TRBJ2-7; 12 nucleotides agree with TRBD2. The CDR3 spells CAISQTSGSPSYEQYF. The CDR3, as DNA: TGTGCCATCAGTCAGACTAGCGGGAGTCCTTCCTACGAGCAGTACTTC.